These 17 T cell receptor beta chains were sequenced from one sample in a study of blood T cell repertoires in COVID-19. Some clones are missing from TCRdb's copy, which holds only in-frame ones; the method was immunoSEQ multiplex PCR. The table records 150,000 or so clones, roughly 88% of them present only once. Sequenced material: peripheral blood. These TCRs come from a man aged 60 to 75 who had recovered from COVID-19.

The V and J genes are TRBV6-2 or TRBV6-3 and TRBJ1-2; D is possibly TRBD1 (6 bases). Deletions cut 0 bases from V and 7 bases from J, with 12 bases between. The CDR3 has 14 residues. Germline V lookup: CDR1 MNHEY, CDR2 SVGEGT. CDR3 coding DNA: TGTGCCAGCAGTTACTCGATTGGGGGCGGTGGCTACACCTTC. Protein: CASSYSIGGGGYTF.

This clone appeared a few times. This chain connects TRBV21-1 to TRBJ1-1; the table's TRBD1 call for D was not verified on the DNA. TRBV21-1 is a pseudogene. This CDR3 contains 18 residues. The CDR3 loop reads CASSHRTGTDGMNTEAFF. CDR3 DNA: TGTGCCAGCAGCCACCGAACCGGGACAGACGGCATGAACACTGAAGCTTTCTTT.

The CDR3 bases are TGCGCCAGCAGCCAAGGGGCCCAGCGGGGGCCAGAGACCCAGTACTTC. Its protein product is CASSQGAQRGPETQYF. The J gene is TRBJ2-5, the V gene TRBV4-3; 8 nucleotides align to TRBD2. Unmatched junction bases numbered 8, after V lost 1 base and J lost 4 bases. Germline CDR1 reads LGHNA; CDR2 reads YSLEER. The CDR3 length is 16 residues.

This rearrangement joins TRBV5-4 to TRBJ2-5, with 11 bases matching TRBD2. CDR1 is SGHNT and CDR2 is YYREEE in the germline V gene (reference sequence). The length of the CDR3 is 15 residues. V shed 5 bases, J shed 4 bases, and the junction held 7 bases outside the gene matches. CDR3 in DNA: TGTGCCAGCAGATATAGCGGGGGGGCCGGAGAGACCCAGTACTTC. As protein: CASRYSGGAGETQYF.

The chain links TRBV5-1 to TRBJ1-4, with a weak D call TRBD1 (5 bases). V lost 0 bases, J lost 7 bases, and 10 bases lay in between. In germline, CDR1 is SGHRS, CDR2 YFSETQ. The CDR3 length is 14 residues. The CDR3 region is CASSLEGLTEKLFF. Written as DNA, the CDR3 is TGCGCCAGCAGCTTGGAGGGGTTGACTGAAAAACTGTTTTTT.

The J gene is TRBJ2-3, the V gene TRBV7-8, with 8 bases lining up with TRBD2. V was pared by 3 bases and J by 4 bases, with 6 bases of the junction left unmatched. Germline lookup yields CDR1 SGHVS and CDR2 FQNEAQ. This CDR3 spans 15 amino acids. The CDR3 loop is CASSFGAAGADTQYF. The CDR3 nucleotides are TGTGCCAGCAGCTTTGGCGCAGCGGGGGCAGATACGCAGTATTTT.

The chain links TRBV18 to TRBJ1-1; D unresolved. The V gene's germline CDR1 is KGHSH and CDR2 LQKENI. CDR3 length equals 14 residues. V lost 0 bases and J lost 1, with 6 bases in between. The CDR3 reads CASSPPSTNTEAFF. CDR3 nucleotides: TGTGCCAGCTCACCACCGAGTACGAACACTGAAGCTTTCTTT.

This chain connects TRBV6-6 to TRBJ1-2, with D tentatively TRBD1 (6 bases). In germline, CDR1 is MNHNY, CDR2 SVGAGI (reference sequence). This CDR3 is 14 amino acids long. V was trimmed by 5 bases and J by 7 bases, leaving 17 bases between them. CDR3 sequence: CASSPAGAFSGYTF. In nucleotides, the CDR3 is TGTGCCAGCAGTCCCGCGGGGGCGTTCAGTGGCTACACCTTC.

The chain has TRBV30 and TRBJ1-6; TRBD1 might be the D (5 bases). The CDR3 is made up of 14 amino acids. The V gene's germline CDR1 is GTSNPN and CDR2 SVGIG (reference sequence). V was shortened by 5 bases and J by 5 bases, with 13 bases between the two germline ends. CDR3: CAWGTDPDNSPLHF. DNA of the CDR3: TGTGCCTGGGGGACTGACCCCGATAATTCACCCCTCCACTTT.

This chain uses TRBV25-1 with TRBJ2-3, with a weak D call TRBD1 (5 bases). Germline lookup yields CDR1 MGHDK and CDR2 SYGVNS. This CDR3 spans 16 amino acids. V shed 0 bases and J shed 0 bases, with 10 bases lying between them. The DNA for the CDR3 is TGTGCCAGCAGTGAATATACAGGAAGAAGCACAGATACGCAGTATTTT. It specifies CASSEYTGRSTDTQYF.

This chain connects TRBV5-1 to TRBJ1-1; 7 nucleotides align to TRBD1. The CDR3 loop spans 15 amino acids. J was trimmed by 1 base and V by 4 bases; bases with no gene match: 7. Germline V gene data show CDR1 as SGHRS and CDR2 as YFSETQ. The CDR3, as DNA: TGCGCCAGCAGCGTTGGGACAGAACAGAACACTGAAGCTTTCTTT. This sequence encodes CASSVGTEQNTEAFF.

The V call is TRBV6-5, the J call TRBJ1-1; tentatively, D is TRBD1 (5 bases). CDR3 length equals 13 residues. Trimming left V 5 bases short and J 5 bases short, with 12 bases between. Germline CDR1 MNHEY, CDR2 SVGAGI. The CDR3 sequence: CASSTRGGTEAFF. DNA for the CDR3: TGTGCCAGCAGTACCCGGGGGGGGACTGAAGCTTTCTTT.

Only a few counts were recorded for this clone. This chain joins TRBV7-6 and TRBJ1-3; possible D gene TRBD1, 6 bases. Trimming left V 8 bases short and J 0 bases short, with 14 bases between. The CDR3 runs 15 residues. The germline V gene encodes CDR1 SGHVS and CDR2 FNYEAQ. In DNA, the CDR3 is TGTGCCAGCGCACAGGGTCCGAGCTCTGGAAACACCATATATTTT. Translated: CASAQGPSSGNTIYF. Full variable domain (outside the CDR3, taken from reference TRBV7-6 and TRBJ1-3): GAGVSQSPRYKVTKRGQDVALRCDPISGHVSLYWYRQALGQGPEFLTYFNYEAQQDKSGLPNDRFSAERPEGSISTLTIQRTEQRDSAMYRCASAQGPSSGNTIYFGEGSWLTVV.

The chain recombines TRBV5-4 with TRBJ2-5; D might be TRBD2 (7 bases). This CDR3 comprises 15 residues. The germline V and J ends were trimmed by 1 base and 4 bases, with 14 bases remaining between them. CDR1 is SGHNT and CDR2 is YYREEE in the germline V gene (reference sequence). CDR3 sequence (DNA): TGTGCCAGCAGCTTGCTATTCGGGGGGCGAGAGACCCAGTACTTC. Protein product: CASSLLFGGRETQYF.

The rearrangement uses TRBV9 and TRBJ2-5; the D gene is possibly TRBD2 (5 bases). Germline V gene lookup returns CDR1 SGDLS and CDR2 YYNGEE. The CDR3 totals 15 residues. V gave up 0 bases and J gave up 3 bases, with 12 bases separating them. The DNA of the CDR3 is TGTGCCAGCAGCGTAGGGCTAGCCGAAGAAGAGACCCAGTACTTC. Amino acids: CASSVGLAEEETQYF.

CDR3 sequence (DNA): TGTGCCAGCTCACCACGTCAACTGGACACCGAGCAGTACTTC. Translation: CASSPRQLDTEQYF. The chain uses TRBV18 and TRBJ2-7; a weak D match, TRBD1 (5 bases). Per the germline V gene, CDR1 is KGHSH and CDR2 is LQKENI. This CDR3 contains 14 residues. V dropped 1 base and J dropped 6 bases, with 13 bases sitting between them. The full variable domain, completed using reference TRBV18 and TRBJ2-7, is NAGVMQNPRHLVRRRGQEARLRCSPMKGHSHVYWYRQLPEEGLKFMVYLQKENIIDESGMPKERFSAEFPKEGPSILRIQQVVRGDSAAYFCASSPRQLDTEQYFGPGTRLTVT.

The rearrangement joins TRBV7-3 to TRBJ2-1; 8 nucleotides line up with TRBD1. CDR1 SGHTA and CDR2 FQGTGA come from the germline V gene. The CDR3 sequence is 15 residues long. V shed 5 bases, J shed 8 bases, and the junction held 11 bases outside the gene matches. The CDR3 region is CASSRGQAFSHEQFF. For the CDR3, the DNA is TGTGCCAGCAGCCGGGGACAGGCGTTCAGTCATGAGCAGTTCTTC.